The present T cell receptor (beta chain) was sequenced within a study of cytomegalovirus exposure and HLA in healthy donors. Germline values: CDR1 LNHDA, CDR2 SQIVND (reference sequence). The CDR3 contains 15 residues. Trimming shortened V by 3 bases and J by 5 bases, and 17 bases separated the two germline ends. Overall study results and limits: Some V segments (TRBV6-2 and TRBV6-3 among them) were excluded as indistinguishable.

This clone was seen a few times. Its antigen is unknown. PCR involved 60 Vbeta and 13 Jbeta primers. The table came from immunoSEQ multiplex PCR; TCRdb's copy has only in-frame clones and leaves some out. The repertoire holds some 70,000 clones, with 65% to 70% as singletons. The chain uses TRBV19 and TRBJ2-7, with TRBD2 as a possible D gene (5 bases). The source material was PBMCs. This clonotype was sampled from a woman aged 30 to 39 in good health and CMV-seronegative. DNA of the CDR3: TGTGCCAGTAGTATTAGTCCGTTTACGCGGGACGAGCAGTACTTC. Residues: CASSISPFTRDEQYF.